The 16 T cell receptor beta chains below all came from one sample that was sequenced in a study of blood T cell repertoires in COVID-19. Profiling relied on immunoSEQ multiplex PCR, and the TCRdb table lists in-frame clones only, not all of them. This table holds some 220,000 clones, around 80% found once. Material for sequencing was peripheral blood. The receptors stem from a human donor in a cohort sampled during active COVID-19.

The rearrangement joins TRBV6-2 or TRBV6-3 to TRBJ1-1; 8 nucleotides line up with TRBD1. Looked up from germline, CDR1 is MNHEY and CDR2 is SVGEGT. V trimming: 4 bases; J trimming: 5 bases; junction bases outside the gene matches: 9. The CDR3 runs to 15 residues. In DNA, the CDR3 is TGTGCCAGCAGTTGGCCTGGACAGGGAGTGACTGAAGCTTTCTTT. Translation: CASSWPGQGVTEAFF.

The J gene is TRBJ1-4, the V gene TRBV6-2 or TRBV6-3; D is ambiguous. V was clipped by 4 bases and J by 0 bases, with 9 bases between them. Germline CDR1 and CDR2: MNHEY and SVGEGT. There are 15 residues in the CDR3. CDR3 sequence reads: CASSLQDATNEKLFF. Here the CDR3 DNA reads TGTGCCAGCAGTTTGCAGGATGCAACTAATGAAAAACTGTTTTTT.

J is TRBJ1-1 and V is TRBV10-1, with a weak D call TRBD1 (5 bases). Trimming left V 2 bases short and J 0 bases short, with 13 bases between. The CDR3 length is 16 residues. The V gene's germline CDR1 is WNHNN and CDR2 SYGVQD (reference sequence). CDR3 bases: TGCGCCAGCAGTGAGGGGCAGGGCCCGTTGAACACTGAAGCTTTCTTT. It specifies CASSEGQGPLNTEAFF.

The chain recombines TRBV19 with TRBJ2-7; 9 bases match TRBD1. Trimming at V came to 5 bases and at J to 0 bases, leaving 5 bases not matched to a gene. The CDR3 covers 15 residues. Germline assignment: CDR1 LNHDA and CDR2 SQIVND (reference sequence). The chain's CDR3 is CASSVGTGRSYEQYF. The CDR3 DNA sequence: TGTGCCAGTAGTGTCGGGACAGGGCGCTCCTACGAGCAGTACTTC.

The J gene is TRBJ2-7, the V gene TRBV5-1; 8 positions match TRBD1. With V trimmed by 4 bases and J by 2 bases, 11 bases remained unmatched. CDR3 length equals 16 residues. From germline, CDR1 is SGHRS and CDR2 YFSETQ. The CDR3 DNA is TGCGCCAGCAGCGCCTCCGACAGGGGCGAAGCCTACGAGCAGTACTTC. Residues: CASSASDRGEAYEQYF.

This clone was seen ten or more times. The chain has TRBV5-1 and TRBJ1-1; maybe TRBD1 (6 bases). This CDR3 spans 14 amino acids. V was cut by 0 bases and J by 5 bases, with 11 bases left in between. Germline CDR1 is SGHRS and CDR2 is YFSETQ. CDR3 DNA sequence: TGCGCCAGCAGCTTGGATCCAGGGGTGACTGAAGCTTTCTTT. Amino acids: CASSLDPGVTEAFF. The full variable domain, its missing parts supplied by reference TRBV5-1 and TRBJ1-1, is KAGVTQTPRYLIKTRGQQVTLSCSPISGHRSVSWYQQTPGQGLQFLFEYFSETQRNKGNFPGRFSGRQFSNSRSEMNVSTLELGDSALYLCASSLDPGVTEAFFGQGTRLTVV.

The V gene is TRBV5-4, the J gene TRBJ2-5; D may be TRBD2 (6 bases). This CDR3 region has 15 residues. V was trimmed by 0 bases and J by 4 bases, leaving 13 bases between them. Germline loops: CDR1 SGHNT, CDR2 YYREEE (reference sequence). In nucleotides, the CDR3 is TGTGCCAGCAGCTTGGGTGACTCGGAGGGAGAGACCCAGTACTTC. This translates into CASSLGDSEGETQYF. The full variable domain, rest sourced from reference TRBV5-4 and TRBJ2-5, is ETGVTQSPTHLIKTRGQQVTLRCSSQSGHNTVSWYQQALGQGPQFIFQYYREEENGRGNFPPRFSGLQFPNYSSELNVNALELDDSALYLCASSLGDSEGETQYFGPGTRLLVL.

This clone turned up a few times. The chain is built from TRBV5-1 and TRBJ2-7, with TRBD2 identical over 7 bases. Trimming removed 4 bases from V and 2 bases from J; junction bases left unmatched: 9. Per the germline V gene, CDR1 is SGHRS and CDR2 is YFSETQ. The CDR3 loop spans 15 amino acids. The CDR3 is CASSPRVGGTYEQYF. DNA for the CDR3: TGCGCCAGCAGCCCCCGGGTGGGGGGGACCTACGAGCAGTACTTC. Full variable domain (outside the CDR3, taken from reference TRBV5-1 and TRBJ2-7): KAGVTQTPRYLIKTRGQQVTLSCSPISGHRSVSWYQQTPGQGLQFLFEYFSETQRNKGNFPGRFSGRQFSNSRSEMNVSTLELGDSALYLCASSPRVGGTYEQYFGPGTRLTVT.

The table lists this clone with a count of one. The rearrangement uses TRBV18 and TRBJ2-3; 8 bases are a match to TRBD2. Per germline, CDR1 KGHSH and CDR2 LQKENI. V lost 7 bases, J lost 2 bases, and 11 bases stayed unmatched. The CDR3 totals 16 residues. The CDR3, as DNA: TGTGCCAGCTTACCCGGAAGTAGCGGGGCCACAGATACGCAGTATTTT. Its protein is CASLPGSSGATDTQYF.

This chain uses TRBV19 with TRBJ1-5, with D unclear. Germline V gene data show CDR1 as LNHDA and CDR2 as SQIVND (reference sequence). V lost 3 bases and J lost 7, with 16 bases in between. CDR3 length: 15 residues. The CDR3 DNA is TGTGCCAGTAGTATCCTTCGGGGAGGAGAACAGCCCCAGCATTTT. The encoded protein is CASSILRGGEQPQHF.

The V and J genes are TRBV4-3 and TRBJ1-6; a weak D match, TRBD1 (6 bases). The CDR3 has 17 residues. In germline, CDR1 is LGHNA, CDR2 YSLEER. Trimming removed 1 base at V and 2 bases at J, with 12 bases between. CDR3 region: CASSQAGGAAYNSPLHF. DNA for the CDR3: TGCGCCAGCAGCCAAGCGGGGGGGGCGGCCTATAATTCACCCCTCCACTTT.

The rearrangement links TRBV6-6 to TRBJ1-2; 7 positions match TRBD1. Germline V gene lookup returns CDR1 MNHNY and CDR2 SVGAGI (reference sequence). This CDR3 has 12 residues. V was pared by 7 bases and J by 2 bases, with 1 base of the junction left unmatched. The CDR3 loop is CASTTGNYGYTF. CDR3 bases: TGTGCCAGCACGACAGGGAACTATGGCTACACCTTC.

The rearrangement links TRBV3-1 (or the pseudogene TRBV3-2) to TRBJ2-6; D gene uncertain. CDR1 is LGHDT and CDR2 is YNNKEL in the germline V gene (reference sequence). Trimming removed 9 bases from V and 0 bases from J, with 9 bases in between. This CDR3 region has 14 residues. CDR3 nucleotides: TGTGCCAGTACACGAAACTCTGGGGCCAACGTCCTGACTTTC. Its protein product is CASTRNSGANVLTF.

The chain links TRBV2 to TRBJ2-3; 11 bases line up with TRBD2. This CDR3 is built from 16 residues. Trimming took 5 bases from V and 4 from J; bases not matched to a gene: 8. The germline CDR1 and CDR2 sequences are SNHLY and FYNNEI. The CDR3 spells CASSFTSGSVSDTQYF. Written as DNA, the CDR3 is TGTGCCAGCAGTTTCACTAGCGGGAGTGTGTCAGATACGCAGTATTTT.

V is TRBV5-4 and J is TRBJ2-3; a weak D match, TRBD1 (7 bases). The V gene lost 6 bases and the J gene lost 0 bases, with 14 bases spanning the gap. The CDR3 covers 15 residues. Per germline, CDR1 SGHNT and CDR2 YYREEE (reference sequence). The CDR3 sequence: CASTQGGSSTDTQYF. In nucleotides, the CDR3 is TGTGCCAGCACTCAGGGGGGCTCCAGCACAGATACGCAGTATTTT.

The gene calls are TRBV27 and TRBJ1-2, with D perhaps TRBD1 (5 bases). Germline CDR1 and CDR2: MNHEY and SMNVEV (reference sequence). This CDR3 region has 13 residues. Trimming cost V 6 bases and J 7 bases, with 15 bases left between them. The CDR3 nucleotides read TGTGCCAGCAGAGACAGCCTATTCGCTGGCTACACCTTC. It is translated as CASRDSLFAGYTF.